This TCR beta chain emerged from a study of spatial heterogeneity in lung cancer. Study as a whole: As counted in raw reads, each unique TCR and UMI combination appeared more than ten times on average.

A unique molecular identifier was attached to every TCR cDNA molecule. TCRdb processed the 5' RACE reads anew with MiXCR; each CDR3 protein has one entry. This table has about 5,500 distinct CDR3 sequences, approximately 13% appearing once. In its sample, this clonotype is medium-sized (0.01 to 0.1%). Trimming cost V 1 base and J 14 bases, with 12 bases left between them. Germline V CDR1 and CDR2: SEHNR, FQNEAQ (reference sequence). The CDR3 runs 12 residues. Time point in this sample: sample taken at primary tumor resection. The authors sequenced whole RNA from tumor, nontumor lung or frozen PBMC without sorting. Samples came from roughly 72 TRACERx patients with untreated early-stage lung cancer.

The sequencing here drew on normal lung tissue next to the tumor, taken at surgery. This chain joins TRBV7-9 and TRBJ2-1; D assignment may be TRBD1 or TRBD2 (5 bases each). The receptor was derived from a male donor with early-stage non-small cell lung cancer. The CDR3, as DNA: TGTGCCAGCAGCTTAGATGAGGGGCTCGAGTTCTTC. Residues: CASSLDEGLEFF.